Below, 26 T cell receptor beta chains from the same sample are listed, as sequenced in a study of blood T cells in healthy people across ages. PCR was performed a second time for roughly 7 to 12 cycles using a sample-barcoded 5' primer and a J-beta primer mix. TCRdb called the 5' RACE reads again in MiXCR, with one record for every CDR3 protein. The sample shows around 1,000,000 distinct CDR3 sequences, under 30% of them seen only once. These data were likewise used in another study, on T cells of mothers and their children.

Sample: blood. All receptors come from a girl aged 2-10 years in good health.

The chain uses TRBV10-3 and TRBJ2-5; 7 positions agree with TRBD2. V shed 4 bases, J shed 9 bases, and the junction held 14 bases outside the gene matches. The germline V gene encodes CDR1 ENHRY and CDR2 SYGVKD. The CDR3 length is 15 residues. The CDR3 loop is CAISAAGAQGWAQYF. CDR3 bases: TGTGCCATCAGTGCCGCGGGAGCCCAGGGTTGGGCCCAGTACTTC.

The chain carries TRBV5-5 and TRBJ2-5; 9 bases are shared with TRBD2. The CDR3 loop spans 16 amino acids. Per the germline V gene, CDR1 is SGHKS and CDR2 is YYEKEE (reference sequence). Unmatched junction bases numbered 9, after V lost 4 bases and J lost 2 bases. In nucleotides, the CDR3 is TGTGCCAGCAGCACAATAGCGGGAGTAACTCAAGAGACCCAGTACTTC. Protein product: CASSTIAGVTQETQYF.

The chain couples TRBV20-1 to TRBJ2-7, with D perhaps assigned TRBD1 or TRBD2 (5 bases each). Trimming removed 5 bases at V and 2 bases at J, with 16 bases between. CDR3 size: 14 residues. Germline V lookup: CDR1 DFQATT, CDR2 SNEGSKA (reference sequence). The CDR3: CSADGTTNTYEQYF. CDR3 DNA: TGCAGTGCTGACGGGACGACCAATACCTACGAGCAGTACTTC.

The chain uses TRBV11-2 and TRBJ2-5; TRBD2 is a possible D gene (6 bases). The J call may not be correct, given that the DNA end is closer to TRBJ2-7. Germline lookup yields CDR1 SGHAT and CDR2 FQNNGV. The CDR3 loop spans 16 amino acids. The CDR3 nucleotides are TGTGCCAGCAGCCCTGGGACTCTCATTCCTATTTACGAGCAGTACTTC. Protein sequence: CASSPGTLIPIYEQYF.

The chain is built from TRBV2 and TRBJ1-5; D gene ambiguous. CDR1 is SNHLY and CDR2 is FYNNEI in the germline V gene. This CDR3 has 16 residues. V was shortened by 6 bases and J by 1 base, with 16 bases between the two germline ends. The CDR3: CASSYKKVGSNQPQHF. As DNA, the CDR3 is TGTGCCAGCAGCTACAAAAAGGTGGGGAGCAATCAGCCCCAGCATTTT.

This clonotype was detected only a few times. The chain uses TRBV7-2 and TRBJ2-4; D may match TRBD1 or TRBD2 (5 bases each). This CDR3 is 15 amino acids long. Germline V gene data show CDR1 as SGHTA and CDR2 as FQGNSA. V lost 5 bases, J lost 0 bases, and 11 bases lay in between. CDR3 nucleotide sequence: TGTGCCAGCAGCCCAGAGGGGTTAGCCAAAAACATTCAGTACTTC. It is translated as CASSPEGLAKNIQYF.

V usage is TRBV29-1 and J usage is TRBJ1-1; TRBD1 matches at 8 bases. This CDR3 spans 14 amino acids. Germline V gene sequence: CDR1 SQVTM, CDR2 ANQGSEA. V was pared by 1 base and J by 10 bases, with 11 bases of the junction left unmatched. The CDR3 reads CSVEGGQGNGRAFF. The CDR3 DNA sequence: TGCAGCGTTGAAGGCGGACAGGGAAATGGTAGAGCTTTCTTT.

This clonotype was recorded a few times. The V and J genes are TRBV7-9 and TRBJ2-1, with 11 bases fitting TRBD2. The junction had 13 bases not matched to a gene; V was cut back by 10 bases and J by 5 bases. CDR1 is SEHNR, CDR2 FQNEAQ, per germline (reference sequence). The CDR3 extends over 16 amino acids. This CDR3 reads CAIPTPWGLADNEQFF. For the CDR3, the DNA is TGTGCCATTCCTACCCCGTGGGGACTAGCGGACAATGAGCAGTTCTTC.

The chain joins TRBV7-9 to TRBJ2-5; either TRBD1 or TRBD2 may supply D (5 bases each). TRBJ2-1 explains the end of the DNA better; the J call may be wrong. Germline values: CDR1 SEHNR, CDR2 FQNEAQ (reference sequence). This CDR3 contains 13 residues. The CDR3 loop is CASSFSGAYEQFF. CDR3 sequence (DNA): TGTGCCAGCAGCTTCTCCGGGGCATACGAGCAGTTCTTC.

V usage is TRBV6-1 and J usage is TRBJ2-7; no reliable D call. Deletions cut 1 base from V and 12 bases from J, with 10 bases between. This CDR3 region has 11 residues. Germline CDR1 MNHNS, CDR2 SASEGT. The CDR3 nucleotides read TGTGCCAGCAGTGAAGGCCCCCCGGGGTACTTC. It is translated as CASSEGPPGYF.

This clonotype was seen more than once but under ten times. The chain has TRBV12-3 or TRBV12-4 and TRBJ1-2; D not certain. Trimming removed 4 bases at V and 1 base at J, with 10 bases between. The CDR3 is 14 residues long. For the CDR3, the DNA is TGTGCCAGCAGTTCAAACAGTCTTAACTATGGCTACACCTTC. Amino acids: CASSSNSLNYGYTF.

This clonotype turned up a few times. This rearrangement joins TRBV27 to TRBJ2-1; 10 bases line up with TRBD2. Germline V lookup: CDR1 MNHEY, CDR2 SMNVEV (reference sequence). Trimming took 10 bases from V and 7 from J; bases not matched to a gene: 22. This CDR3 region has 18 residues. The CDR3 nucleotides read TGTGCCACCGGTGGAGCGGGAGGGCCGTTCGTAGGGGTTAATGAGCAGTTCTTC. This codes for CATGGAGGPFVGVNEQFF.

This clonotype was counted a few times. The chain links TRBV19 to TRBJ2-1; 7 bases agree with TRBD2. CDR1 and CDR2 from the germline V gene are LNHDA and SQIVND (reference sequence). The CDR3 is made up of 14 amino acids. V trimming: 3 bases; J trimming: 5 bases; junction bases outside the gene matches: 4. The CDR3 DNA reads TGTGCCAGTAGTATTGTCCTAGCGGACAATGAGCAGTTCTTC. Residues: CASSIVLADNEQFF. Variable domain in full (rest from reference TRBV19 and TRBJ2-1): DGGITQSPKYLFRKEGQNVTLSCEQNLNHDAMYWYRQDPGQGLRLIYYSQIVNDFQKGDIAEGYSVSREKKESFPLTVTSAQKNPTAFYLCASSIVLADNEQFFGPGTRLTVL.

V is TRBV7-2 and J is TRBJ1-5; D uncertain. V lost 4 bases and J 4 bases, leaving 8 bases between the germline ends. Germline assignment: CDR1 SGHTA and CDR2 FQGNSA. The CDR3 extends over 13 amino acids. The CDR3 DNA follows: TGTGCCAGCAGCTGGGTCGAAAATCAGCCCCAGCATTTT. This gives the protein CASSWVENQPQHF.

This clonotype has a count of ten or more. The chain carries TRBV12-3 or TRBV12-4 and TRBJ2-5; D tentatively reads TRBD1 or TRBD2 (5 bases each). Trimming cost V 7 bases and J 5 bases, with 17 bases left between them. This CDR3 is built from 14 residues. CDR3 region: CASKRGATEETQYF. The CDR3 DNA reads TGTGCCAGCAAACGAGGGGCAACTGAGGAGACCCAGTACTTC.

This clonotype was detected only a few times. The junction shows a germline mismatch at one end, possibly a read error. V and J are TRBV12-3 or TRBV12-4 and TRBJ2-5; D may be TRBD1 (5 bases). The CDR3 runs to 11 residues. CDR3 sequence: CASQQGTEEFF. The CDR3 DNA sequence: TGTGCCAGCCAGCAGGGTACAGAAGAGTTCTTC.

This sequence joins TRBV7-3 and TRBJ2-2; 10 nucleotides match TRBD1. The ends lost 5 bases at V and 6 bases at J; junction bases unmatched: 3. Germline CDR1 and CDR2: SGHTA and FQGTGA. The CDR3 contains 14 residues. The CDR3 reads CASSAGQGPGELFF. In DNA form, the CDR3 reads TGTGCCAGCAGCGCGGGACAGGGGCCCGGGGAGCTGTTTTTT.

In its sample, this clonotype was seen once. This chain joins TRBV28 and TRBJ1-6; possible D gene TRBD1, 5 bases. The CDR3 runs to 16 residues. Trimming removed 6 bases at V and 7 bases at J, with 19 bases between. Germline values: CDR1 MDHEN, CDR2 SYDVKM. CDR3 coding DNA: TGTGCCAGCAGGGAAACCGGGACCCCTCTAAATTCACCCCTCCACTTT. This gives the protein CASRETGTPLNSPLHF.

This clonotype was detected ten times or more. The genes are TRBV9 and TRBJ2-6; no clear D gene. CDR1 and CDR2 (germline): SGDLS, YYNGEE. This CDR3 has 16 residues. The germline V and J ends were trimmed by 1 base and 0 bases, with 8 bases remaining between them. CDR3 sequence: CASSVRVSSGANVLTF. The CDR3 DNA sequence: TGTGCCAGCAGCGTAAGGGTGAGCTCTGGGGCCAACGTCCTGACTTTC.

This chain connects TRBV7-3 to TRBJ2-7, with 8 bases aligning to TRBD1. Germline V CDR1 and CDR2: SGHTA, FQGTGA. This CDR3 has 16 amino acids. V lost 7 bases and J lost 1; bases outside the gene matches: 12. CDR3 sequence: CASNLGPDRASYEQYF. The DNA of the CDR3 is TGTGCCAGCAACCTAGGCCCGGACAGGGCTTCCTACGAGCAGTACTTC.

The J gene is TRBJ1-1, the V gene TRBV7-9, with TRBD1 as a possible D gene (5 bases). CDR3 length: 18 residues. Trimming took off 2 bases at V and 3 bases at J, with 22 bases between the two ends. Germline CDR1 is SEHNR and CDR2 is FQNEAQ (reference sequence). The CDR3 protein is CASSLRRGVRGSDTEAFF. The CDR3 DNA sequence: TGTGCCAGCAGCTTACGTCGAGGAGTTAGGGGCTCGGACACTGAAGCTTTCTTT.

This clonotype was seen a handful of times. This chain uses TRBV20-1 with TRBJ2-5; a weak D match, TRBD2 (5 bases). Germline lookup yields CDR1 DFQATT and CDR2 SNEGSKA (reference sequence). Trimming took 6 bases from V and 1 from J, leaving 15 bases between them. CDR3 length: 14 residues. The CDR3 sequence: CSAPNLDFQETQYF. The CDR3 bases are TGCAGTGCCCCAAATCTGGACTTCCAAGAGACCCAGTACTTC.

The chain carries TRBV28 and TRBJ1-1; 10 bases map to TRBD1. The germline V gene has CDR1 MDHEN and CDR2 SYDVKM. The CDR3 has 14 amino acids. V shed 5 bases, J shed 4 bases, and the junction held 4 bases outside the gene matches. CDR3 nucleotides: TGTGCCAGCAGTCTGGACAGGGGGGCCACTGAAGCTTTCTTT. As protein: CASSLDRGATEAFF.

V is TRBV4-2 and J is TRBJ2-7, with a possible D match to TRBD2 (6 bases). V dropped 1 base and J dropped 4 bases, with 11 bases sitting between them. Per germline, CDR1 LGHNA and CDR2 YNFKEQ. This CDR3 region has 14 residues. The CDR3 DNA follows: TGTGCCAGCAGCCAAGTCGGCGGGGAATACGAGCAGTACTTC. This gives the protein CASSQVGGEYEQYF.

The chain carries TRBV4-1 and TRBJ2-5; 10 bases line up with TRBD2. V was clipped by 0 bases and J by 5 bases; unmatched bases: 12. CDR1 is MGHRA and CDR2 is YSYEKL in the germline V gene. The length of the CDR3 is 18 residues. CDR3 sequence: CASSQEGLAGAVPETQYF. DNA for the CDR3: TGCGCCAGCAGCCAAGAGGGGCTAGCGGGAGCCGTCCCCGAGACCCAGTACTTC.

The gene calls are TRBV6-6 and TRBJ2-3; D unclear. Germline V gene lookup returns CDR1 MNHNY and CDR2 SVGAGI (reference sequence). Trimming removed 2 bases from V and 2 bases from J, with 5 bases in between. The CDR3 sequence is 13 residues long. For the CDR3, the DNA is TGTGCCAGCAGTTACGCTACCACAGATACGCAGTATTTT. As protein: CASSYATTDTQYF.